These 6 T cell receptor beta chains were sequenced from one sample in a study of OX40 agonist ivuxolimab in advanced cancers. Profiled with immunoSEQ multiplex PCR; TCRdb holds only in-frame clones, not every one. The sample holds around 62,000 clones, approximately 80% seen once. The material sequenced was CD4+ or CD8+ T cells sorted from blood, taken in a trial of the OX40 agonist ivuxolimab. The receptors originated from an adult with an advanced solid tumor such as melanoma, head and neck, liver or kidney cancer.

The chain employs TRBV6-6 and TRBJ2-7; the D gene is possibly TRBD1 (5 bases). This CDR3 is 16 amino acids long. V lost 3 bases to trimming and J lost 5 bases, with 20 bases between them. Germline V lookup: CDR1 MNHNY, CDR2 SVGAGI (reference sequence). CDR3 in DNA: TGTGCCAGCAGTTATTGGGTGGGCAGGGATATGGACGAGCAGTACTTC. It yields the protein CASSYWVGRDMDEQYF.

The chain combines TRBV2 with TRBJ2-7, with 11 bases fitting TRBD1. Looked up from germline, CDR1 is SNHLY and CDR2 is FYNNEI. This CDR3 comprises 13 residues. The J segment lost 7 bases and the V segment lost 7 bases, leaving 6 bases of the junction unmatched. CDR3 residues: CASTGQGAREQYF. DNA for the CDR3: TGTGCCAGCACAGGACAGGGGGCAAGGGAGCAGTACTTC.

The V and J genes are TRBV5-1 and TRBJ2-3; possibly TRBD2 for D (5 bases). Germline CDR1 and CDR2: SGHRS and YFSETQ. The CDR3 runs 15 residues. The germline V and J ends were trimmed by 5 bases and 1 base, with 14 bases remaining between them. The CDR3 DNA reads TGCGCCAGCAGACCTTCCCTAGCTGGCACAGATACGCAGTATTTT. It is translated as CASRPSLAGTDTQYF. The whole variable domain, remainder taken from reference TRBV5-1 and TRBJ2-3, is KAGVTQTPRYLIKTRGQQVTLSCSPISGHRSVSWYQQTPGQGLQFLFEYFSETQRNKGNFPGRFSGRQFSNSRSEMNVSTLELGDSALYLCASRPSLAGTDTQYFGPGTRLTVL.

The rearrangement uses TRBV6-4 and TRBJ2-1; TRBD1 is a possible D gene (6 bases). This CDR3 comprises 14 residues. Germline V gene data show CDR1 as MRHNA and CDR2 as SNTAGT. Trimming removed 3 bases at V and 3 bases at J, with 9 bases between. CDR3 in amino acids: CASSEGDNYNEQFF. CDR3 DNA: TGTGCCAGCAGTGAAGGGGACAACTACAATGAGCAGTTCTTC.

This clone was seen a single time. This chain uses TRBV28 with TRBJ1-1; D not certain. CDR3 length: 14 residues. Trimming shortened V by 7 bases and J by 5 bases, and 17 bases separated the two germline ends. CDR1 is MDHEN and CDR2 is SYDVKM in the germline V gene. CDR3: CASTPSREETEAFF. The CDR3 nucleotides read TGTGCCAGCACCCCATCCCGGGAGGAGACTGAAGCTTTCTTT.

The gene calls are TRBV7-3 and TRBJ2-5, with D unresolved. V was cut by 1 base and J by 7 bases, with 10 bases left in between. CDR1 SGHTA and CDR2 FQGTGA come from the germline V gene. This CDR3 spans 13 amino acids. The DNA for the CDR3 is TGTGCCAGCAGCTTAATATCGAAAGGGACCCAGTACTTC. Its translation: CASSLISKGTQYF.